Following are 15 T cell receptor beta chains from one sample sequenced in a study of blood T cell repertoires in COVID-19. The assay was immunoSEQ multiplex PCR, and TCRdb's table has in-frame clones only and misses some. The sample records about 40,000 clones, roughly 80% being singletons. The specimen sequenced was peripheral blood. The source is a woman aged 55-70 years with acute or convalescent COVID-19.

The V call is TRBV30, the J call TRBJ1-4; D might be TRBD1 (5 bases). V lost 6 bases to trimming and J lost 1 base, with 15 bases between them. The CDR3 length is 15 residues. Germline lookup yields CDR1 GTSNPN and CDR2 SVGIG (reference sequence). The CDR3 bases are TGTGCCTGTCAATTAAACAGGTTAACTAATGAAAAACTGTTTTTT. Residues: CACQLNRLTNEKLFF.

This sequence joins TRBV29-1 and TRBJ1-2; D possibly corresponds to TRBD1 (5 bases). CDR1 SQVTM and CDR2 ANQGSEA come from the germline V gene. There are 14 residues in the CDR3. V dropped 2 bases and J dropped 7 bases, with 17 bases sitting between them. Written as DNA, the CDR3 is TGCAGCGTTGAACTCGCCGGGGGTTTGCGTGGCTACACCTTC. Its translation: CSVELAGGLRGYTF.

The gene calls are TRBV30 and TRBJ1-5, with D perhaps matching TRBD1 (6 bases). Per germline, CDR1 GTSNPN and CDR2 SVGIG (reference sequence). The CDR3 spans 12 residues. The germline V and J ends were trimmed by 2 bases and 9 bases, with 11 bases remaining between them. The CDR3, as DNA: TGTGCCTGGAGTACACAGGGACGGCCCCAGCATTTT. It codes for CAWSTQGRPQHF.

This chain joins TRBV6-5 and TRBJ1-1, with D unclear. Trimming cost V 5 bases and J 3 bases, with 7 bases left between them. The CDR3 totals 12 residues. CDR1 is MNHEY, CDR2 SVGAGI, per germline. The CDR3 protein is CASSHIYTEAFF. In nucleotides, the CDR3 is TGTGCCAGCAGTCACATCTACACTGAAGCTTTCTTT.

The rearrangement links TRBV28 to TRBJ1-2; TRBD1 matches at 7 bases. Germline-derived CDR1 and CDR2 are MDHEN and SYDVKM. With 5 bases clipped from V and 8 bases from J, the junction kept 5 bases outside the gene matches. This CDR3 is 12 amino acids long. The CDR3 DNA reads TGTGCCAGCAGTCCGGGACAGCGCGGCTACACCTTC. It is translated as CASSPGQRGYTF.

The chain employs TRBV2 and TRBJ1-2; D may be TRBD1 (5 bases). There are 14 residues in the CDR3. Germline V gene data show CDR1 as SNHLY and CDR2 as FYNNEI. V was clipped by 7 bases and J by 0 bases, with 12 bases between them. The chain's CDR3 is CASKPTEANYGYTF. The CDR3 DNA sequence: TGTGCCAGCAAGCCGACAGAAGCTAACTATGGCTACACCTTC.

This clone was observed once. The V gene is TRBV5-1, the J gene TRBJ1-2; 12 positions agree with TRBD1. Trimming removed 4 bases from V and 9 bases from J; junction bases left unmatched: 13. CDR3 length: 16 amino acids. Per the germline V gene, CDR1 is SGHRS and CDR2 is YFSETQ. This CDR3 is CASSLQGTGGAGRYTF. CDR3 DNA: TGCGCCAGCAGCCTCCAAGGGACAGGGGGCGCAGGACGCTACACCTTC.

The chain links TRBV10-3 to TRBJ2-5, with D possibly being TRBD2 (6 bases). The germline V gene has CDR1 ENHRY and CDR2 SYGVKD. CDR3 length: 14 residues. Trimming took off 2 bases at V and 2 bases at J, with 9 bases between the two ends. The CDR3 region has the DNA TGTGCCATCAGTGAGGGAAGCGGGCAAGAGACCCAGTACTTC. Translation: CAISEGSGQETQYF.

The chain is built from TRBV18 and TRBJ2-3, with 7 nucleotides matching TRBD2. CDR3 size: 14 residues. Trimming at V came to 4 bases and at J to 3 bases, leaving 4 bases not matched to a gene. Germline V gives CDR1 KGHSH, CDR2 LQKENI. The CDR3 region has the DNA TGTGCCAGCTCACTCTTAGCGGGTACAGATACGCAGTATTTT. This codes for CASSLLAGTDTQYF.

V and J are TRBV5-4 and TRBJ2-7; 14 positions agree with TRBD2. The CDR3 has 14 residues. The junction had 5 bases not matched to a gene; V was cut back by 8 bases and J by 4 bases. Germline V gene lookup returns CDR1 SGHNT and CDR2 YYREEE (reference sequence). CDR3 amino acids: CASGTSGSYYEQYF. The CDR3 DNA reads as TGTGCCAGTGGGACTAGCGGGAGTTATTACGAGCAGTACTTC.

The V and J genes are TRBV14 and TRBJ1-1; D is unresolved. The V gene lost 1 base and the J gene lost 11 bases, with 8 bases spanning the gap. This CDR3 is built from 11 residues. Germline V gives CDR1 SGHDN, CDR2 FVKESK. CDR3 protein: CASSQGPLAFF. The CDR3, as DNA: TGTGCCAGCAGCCAAGGTCCTTTGGCTTTCTTT.

V gene TRBV20-1 combines with J gene TRBJ2-1; 8 nucleotides agree with TRBD1. Germline-derived CDR1 and CDR2 are DFQATT and SNEGSKA (reference sequence). This CDR3 is 11 amino acids long. V shed 5 bases and J 11 bases; nucleotides not matched to a gene: 5. This CDR3 is CSALTGAKQFF. CDR3 nucleotide sequence: TGCAGTGCTTTGACAGGGGCAAAGCAGTTCTTC.

This clone was found a few times. The V and J genes are TRBV4-1 and TRBJ1-1; TRBD1 matches at 10 bases. V lost 3 bases, J lost 4 bases, and 5 bases stayed unmatched. The CDR3 spans 15 residues. Germline CDR1 is MGHRA and CDR2 is YSYEKL. DNA of the CDR3: TGCGCCAGCAGCCAGAGGGGACAGGGGAGCACTGAAGCTTTCTTT. This sequence encodes CASSQRGQGSTEAFF.

Note on this clone: At one end the junction does not follow the germline gene, possibly because of a read error. The V call is TRBV2, the J call TRBJ2-1, with D perhaps TRBD2 (7 bases). The CDR3 is made up of 16 amino acids. The germline V gene has CDR1 SNHLY and CDR2 FYNNEI. CDR3 sequence (DNA): TGTGCCAGCAGGGAAGTTGGGGGGGGGCCGGTAACTGAGCAGTTCTTC. It translates to CASREVGGGPVTEQFF. The full variable domain, with the rest looked up from reference TRBV2 and TRBJ2-1, is EPEVTQTPSHQVTQMGQEVILRCVPISNHLYFYWYRQILGQKVEFLVSFYNNEISEKSEIFDDQFSVERPDGSNFTLKIRSTKLEDSAMYFCASREVGGGPVTEQFFGPGTRLTVL.

The rearrangement joins TRBV5-4 to TRBJ2-7; 8 positions match TRBD1. J was trimmed by 0 bases and V by 0 bases; bases with no gene match: 5. CDR1 and CDR2 (germline): SGHNT, YYREEE (reference sequence). The CDR3 covers 16 residues. The CDR3, as DNA: TGTGCCAGCAGCTTGGCGATGACAGGGGTCTCCTACGAGCAGTACTTC. It translates to CASSLAMTGVSYEQYF. Combining the CDR3 with reference TRBV5-4 and TRBJ2-7 gives the whole variable domain ETGVTQSPTHLIKTRGQQVTLRCSSQSGHNTVSWYQQALGQGPQFIFQYYREEENGRGNFPPRFSGLQFPNYSSELNVNALELDDSALYLCASSLAMTGVSYEQYFGPGTRLTVT.